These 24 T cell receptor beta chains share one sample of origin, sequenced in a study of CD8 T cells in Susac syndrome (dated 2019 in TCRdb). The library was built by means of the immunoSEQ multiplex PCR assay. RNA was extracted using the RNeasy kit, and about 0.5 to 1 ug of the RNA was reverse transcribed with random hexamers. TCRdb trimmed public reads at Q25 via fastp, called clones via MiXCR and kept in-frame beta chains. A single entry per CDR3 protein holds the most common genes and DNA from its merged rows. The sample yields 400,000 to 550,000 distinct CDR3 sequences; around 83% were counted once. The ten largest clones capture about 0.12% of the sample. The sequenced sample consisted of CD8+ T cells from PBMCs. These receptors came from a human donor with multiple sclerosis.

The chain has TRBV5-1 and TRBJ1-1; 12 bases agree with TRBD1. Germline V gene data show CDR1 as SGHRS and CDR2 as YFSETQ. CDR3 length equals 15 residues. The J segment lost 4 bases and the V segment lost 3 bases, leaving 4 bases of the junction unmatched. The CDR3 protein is CASSSGQGAITEAFF. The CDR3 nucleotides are TGCGCCAGCAGCTCGGGACAGGGGGCGATCACTGAAGCTTTCTTT.

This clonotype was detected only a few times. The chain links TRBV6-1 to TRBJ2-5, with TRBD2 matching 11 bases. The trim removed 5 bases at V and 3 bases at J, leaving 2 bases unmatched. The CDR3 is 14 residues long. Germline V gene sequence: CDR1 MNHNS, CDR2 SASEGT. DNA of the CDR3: TGTGCCAGCAGTTCACTAGCGGGAGAAGAGACCCAGTACTTC. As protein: CASSSLAGEETQYF.

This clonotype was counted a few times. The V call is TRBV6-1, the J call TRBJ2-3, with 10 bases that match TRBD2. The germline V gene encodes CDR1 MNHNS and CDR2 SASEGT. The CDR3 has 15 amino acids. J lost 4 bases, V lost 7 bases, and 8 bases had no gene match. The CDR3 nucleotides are TGTGCCAGCACCGGAGGGACTAGCGCGGCAGATACGCAGTATTTT. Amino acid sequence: CASTGGTSAADTQYF.

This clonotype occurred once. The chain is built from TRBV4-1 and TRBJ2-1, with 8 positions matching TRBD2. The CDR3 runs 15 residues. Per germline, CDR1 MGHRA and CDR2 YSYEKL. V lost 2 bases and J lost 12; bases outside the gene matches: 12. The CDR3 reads CASSQTAGAGDGQFF. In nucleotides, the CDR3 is TGCGCCAGCAGCCAAACAGCGGGAGCGGGCGATGGGCAGTTCTTC.

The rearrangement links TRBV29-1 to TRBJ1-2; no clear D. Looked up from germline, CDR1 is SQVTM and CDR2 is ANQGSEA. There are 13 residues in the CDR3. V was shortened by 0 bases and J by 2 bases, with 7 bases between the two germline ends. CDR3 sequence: CSVEESINYGYTF. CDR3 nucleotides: TGCAGCGTTGAAGAAAGTATCAACTATGGCTACACCTTC. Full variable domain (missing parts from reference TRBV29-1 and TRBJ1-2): SAVISQKPSRDICQRGTSLTIQCQVDSQVTMMFWYRQQPGQSLTLIATANQGSEATYESGFVIDKFPISRPNLTFSTLTVSNMSPEDSSIYLCSVEESINYGYTFGSGTRLTVV.

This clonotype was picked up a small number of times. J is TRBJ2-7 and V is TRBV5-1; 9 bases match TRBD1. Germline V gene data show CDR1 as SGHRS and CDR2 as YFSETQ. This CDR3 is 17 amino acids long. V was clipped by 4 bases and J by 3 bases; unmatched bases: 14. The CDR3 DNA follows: TGCGCCAGCAGCGGGGGAATTTGGACAGGGGTGTACTACGAGCAGTACTTC. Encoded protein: CASSGGIWTGVYYEQYF.

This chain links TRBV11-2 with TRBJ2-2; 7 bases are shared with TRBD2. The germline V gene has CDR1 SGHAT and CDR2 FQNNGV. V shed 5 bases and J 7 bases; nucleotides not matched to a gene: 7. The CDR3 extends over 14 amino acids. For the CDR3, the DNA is TGTGCCAGCAGCGTAACGGGGGGACGCGGGGAGCTGTTTTTT. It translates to CASSVTGGRGELFF.

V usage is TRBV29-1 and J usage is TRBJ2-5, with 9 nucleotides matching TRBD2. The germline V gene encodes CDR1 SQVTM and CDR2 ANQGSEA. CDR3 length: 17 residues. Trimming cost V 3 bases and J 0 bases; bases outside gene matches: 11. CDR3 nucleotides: TGCAGCGTTGACGGCCAATTAGCGGGAGCCAACCAAGAGACCCAGTACTTC. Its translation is CSVDGQLAGANQETQYF.

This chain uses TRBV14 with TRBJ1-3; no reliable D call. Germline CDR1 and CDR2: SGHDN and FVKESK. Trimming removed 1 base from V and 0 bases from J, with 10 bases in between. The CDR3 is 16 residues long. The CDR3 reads CASSQARRFSGNTIYF. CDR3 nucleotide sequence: TGTGCCAGCAGCCAAGCGCGTCGGTTCTCTGGAAACACCATATATTTT.

In nucleotides, the CDR3 is TGTGCCAGCAGCCCACCCGGGGGGGGGAACTATGGCTACACCTTC. This codes for CASSPPGGGNYGYTF. This chain joins TRBV5-6 and TRBJ1-2, with a possible D match to TRBD1 (5 bases). The germline V gene encodes CDR1 SGHDT and CDR2 YYEEEE. This CDR3 contains 15 residues. The V end lost 4 bases, the J end lost 2 bases, and 15 bases lay between the germline ends. Based on the CDR3 plus reference TRBV5-6 and TRBJ1-2, the full variable domain is DAGVTQSPTHLIKTRGQQVTLRCSPKSGHDTVSWYQQALGQGPQFIFQYYEEEERQRGNFPDRFSGHQFPNYSSELNVNALLLGDSALYLCASSPPGGGNYGYTFGSGTRLTVV.

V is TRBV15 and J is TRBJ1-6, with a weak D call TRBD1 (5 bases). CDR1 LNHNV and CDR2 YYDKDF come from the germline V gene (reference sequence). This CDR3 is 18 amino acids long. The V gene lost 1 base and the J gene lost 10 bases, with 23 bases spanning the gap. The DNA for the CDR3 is TGTGCCACCAGCAGAGTAAGGGGAGAGACGGGGGATTCGTCACCCCTCCACTTT. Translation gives CATSRVRGETGDSSPLHF.

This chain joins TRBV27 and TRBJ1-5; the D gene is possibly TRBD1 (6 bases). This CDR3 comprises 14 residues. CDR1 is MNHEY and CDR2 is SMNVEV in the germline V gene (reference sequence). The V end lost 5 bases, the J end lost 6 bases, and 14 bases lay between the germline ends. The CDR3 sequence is CASSLGGAIQPQHF. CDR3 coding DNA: TGTGCCAGCAGTCTGGGGGGGGCGATTCAGCCCCAGCATTTT.

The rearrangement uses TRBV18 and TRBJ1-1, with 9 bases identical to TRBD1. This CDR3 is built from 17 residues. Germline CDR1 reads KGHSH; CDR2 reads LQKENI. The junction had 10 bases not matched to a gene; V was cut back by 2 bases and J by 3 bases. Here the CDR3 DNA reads TGTGCCAGCTCACCAAACACCCGGGACAGGGAGTACACTGAAGCTTTCTTT. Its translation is CASSPNTRDREYTEAFF.

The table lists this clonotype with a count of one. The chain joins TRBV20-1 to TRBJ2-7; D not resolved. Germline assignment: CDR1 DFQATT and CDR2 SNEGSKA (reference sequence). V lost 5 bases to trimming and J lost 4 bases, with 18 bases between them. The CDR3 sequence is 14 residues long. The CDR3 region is CSASGFPQEYEQYF. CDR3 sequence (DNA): TGCAGTGCTTCCGGATTCCCCCAGGAATACGAGCAGTACTTC.

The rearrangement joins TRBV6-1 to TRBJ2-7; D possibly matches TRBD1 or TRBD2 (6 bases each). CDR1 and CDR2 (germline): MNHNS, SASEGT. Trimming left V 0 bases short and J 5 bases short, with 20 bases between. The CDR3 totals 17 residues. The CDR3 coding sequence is TGTGCCAGCAGTGAAGCTCTAGTCGGACTACAGGGAGACGAGCAGTACTTC. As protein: CASSEALVGLQGDEQYF.

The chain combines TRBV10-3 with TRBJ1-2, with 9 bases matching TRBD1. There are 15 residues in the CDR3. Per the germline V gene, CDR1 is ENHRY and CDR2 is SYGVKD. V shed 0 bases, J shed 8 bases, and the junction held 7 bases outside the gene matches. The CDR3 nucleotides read TGTGCCATCAGTGAGTCGGACAGGGGCAATGGAGGCTACACCTTC. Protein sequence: CAISESDRGNGGYTF.

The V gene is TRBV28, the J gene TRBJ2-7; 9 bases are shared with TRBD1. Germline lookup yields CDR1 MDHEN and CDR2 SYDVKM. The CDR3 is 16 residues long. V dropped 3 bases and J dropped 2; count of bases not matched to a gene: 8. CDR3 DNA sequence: TGTGCCAGCAGTTTGGGACAGGGATACTGGGCCTACGAGCAGTACTTC. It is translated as CASSLGQGYWAYEQYF.

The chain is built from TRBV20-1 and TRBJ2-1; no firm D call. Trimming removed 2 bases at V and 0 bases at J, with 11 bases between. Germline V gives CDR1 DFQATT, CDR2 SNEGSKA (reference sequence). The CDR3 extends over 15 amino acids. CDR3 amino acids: CSARHSASSYNEQFF. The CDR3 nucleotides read TGCAGTGCTAGACATTCGGCTAGCTCCTACAATGAGCAGTTCTTC.

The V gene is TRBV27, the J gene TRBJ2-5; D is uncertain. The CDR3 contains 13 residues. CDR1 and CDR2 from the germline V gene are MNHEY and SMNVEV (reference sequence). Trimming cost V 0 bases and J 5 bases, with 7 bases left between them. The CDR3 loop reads CASSLSEVETQYF. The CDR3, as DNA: TGTGCCAGCAGTTTATCCGAGGTGGAGACCCAGTACTTC.

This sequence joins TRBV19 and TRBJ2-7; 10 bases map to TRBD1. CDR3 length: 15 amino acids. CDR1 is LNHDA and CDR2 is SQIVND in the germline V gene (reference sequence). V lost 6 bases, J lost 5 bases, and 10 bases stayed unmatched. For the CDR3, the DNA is TGTGCCAGTAGCCACAGGACAGGGGGGTCGAACGAGCAGTACTTC. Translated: CASSHRTGGSNEQYF.

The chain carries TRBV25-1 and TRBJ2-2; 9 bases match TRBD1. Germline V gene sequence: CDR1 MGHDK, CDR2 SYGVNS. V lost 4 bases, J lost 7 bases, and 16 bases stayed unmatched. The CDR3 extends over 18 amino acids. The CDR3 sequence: CASSGAVHGTGLVGELFF. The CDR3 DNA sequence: TGTGCCAGCAGTGGGGCCGTCCACGGGACAGGGCTCGTCGGGGAGCTGTTTTTT. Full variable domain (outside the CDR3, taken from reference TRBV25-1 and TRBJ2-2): EADIYQTPRYLVIGTGKKITLECSQTMGHDKMYWYQQDPGMELHLIHYSYGVNSTEKGDLSSESTVSRIRTEHFPLTLESARPSHTSQYLCASSGAVHGTGLVGELFFGEGSRLTVL.

The CDR3 here is CASSRGQGFGYEQYF. Here the CDR3 DNA reads TGTGCCAGCAGTCGAGGACAGGGTTTCGGCTACGAGCAGTACTTC. The chain couples TRBV27 to TRBJ2-7; the match to TRBD1 covers 8 bases. This CDR3 region has 15 residues. Germline-derived CDR1 and CDR2 are MNHEY and SMNVEV (reference sequence). With V trimmed by 5 bases and J by 3 bases, 9 bases remained unmatched.

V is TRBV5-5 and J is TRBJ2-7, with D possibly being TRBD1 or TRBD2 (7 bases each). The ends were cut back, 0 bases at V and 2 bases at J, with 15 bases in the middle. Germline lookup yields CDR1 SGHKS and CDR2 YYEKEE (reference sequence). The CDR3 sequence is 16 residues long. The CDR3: CASSLAGGQVPYEQYF. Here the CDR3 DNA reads TGTGCCAGCAGCTTGGCGGGAGGACAGGTACCCTACGAGCAGTACTTC.

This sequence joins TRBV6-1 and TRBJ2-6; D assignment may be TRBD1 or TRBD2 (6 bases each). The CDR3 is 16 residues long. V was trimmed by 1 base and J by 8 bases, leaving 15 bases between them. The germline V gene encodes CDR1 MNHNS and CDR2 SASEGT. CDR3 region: CASSEEGGVVTNVLTF. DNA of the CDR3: TGTGCCAGCAGTGAAGAGGGGGGTGTGGTTACCAACGTCCTGACTTTC.